These T cell receptor beta chains were read from a single sample in a study of shared clonotypes between healthy human individuals. Some clones are missing from TCRdb's copy, which holds only in-frame ones; the method was immunoSEQ multiplex PCR. The sample lists some 2,100,000 clones, roughly 91% occurring once. Sequencing was carried out using naive CD8+ T cells from PBMCs. The origin of the receptors is a man aged 18 to 35 in good health. Some clones in this sample may be carry-over from other donors' samples. The CDR3 runs from the conserved cysteine through the conserved F or W. The order of the fields is V gene, J gene, D gene, clone size, CDR3 DNA, CDR3 protein. D genes are given only for firm matches. The size of a clone is reported for some rows only, either as once, few or many, or as a class for expanded clones.

v_gene: TRBV19
j_gene: TRBJ2-4
d_gene: NA
abundance: NA
CDR3nt: TGTGCCAGTAGTATCACAGGGCTGGCCAAAAACATTCAGTACTTC
CDR3aa: CASSITGLAKNIQYF

v_gene: TRBV28
j_gene: TRBJ2-5
d_gene: TRBD2
abundance: NA
CDR3nt: TGTGCCACCTTACTGGGGGAGGGCGGTGGGGAGACCCAGTACTTC
CDR3aa: CATLLGEGGGETQYF

v_gene: TRBV1
j_gene: TRBJ1-1
d_gene: NA
abundance: once
CDR3nt: TGCACCAGCAGCCAATTGGAAGTCGAGGCCACTGAAGCTTTCTTT
CDR3aa: CTSSQLEVEATEAFF

v_gene: TRBV11-2
j_gene: TRBJ2-5
d_gene: NA
abundance: NA
CDR3nt: TGTGCCAGCAGCGACCCCCTTTTGGAGGAGACCCAGTACTTC
CDR3aa: CASSDPLLEETQYF

v_gene: TRBV27
j_gene: TRBJ2-3
d_gene: TRBD1
abundance: NA
CDR3nt: TGTGCCAGCAGTAGAAGGACAGGGCAATCAGATACGCAGTATTTT
CDR3aa: CASSRRTGQSDTQYF

v_gene: TRBV2
j_gene: TRBJ2-5
d_gene: TRBD1
abundance: NA
CDR3nt: TGTGCCAGCAGTGATCGGGACAGACCCCAAGAGACCCAGTACTTC
CDR3aa: CASSDRDRPQETQYF

v_gene: TRBV10-3
j_gene: TRBJ2-3
d_gene: TRBD2
abundance: NA
CDR3nt: TGTGCCATCCGGACTAGCGGATTAGCCAGCAGCACAGATACGCAGTATTTT
CDR3aa: CAIRTSGLASSTDTQYF

v_gene: TRBV11-2
j_gene: TRBJ2-7
d_gene: TRBD2
abundance: NA
CDR3nt: TGTGCCAGCAGCTCAACGCCTAGCGGTCTCTACGAGCAGTACTTC
CDR3aa: CASSSTPSGLYEQYF

v_gene: TRBV7-2
j_gene: TRBJ2-7
d_gene: NA
abundance: NA
CDR3nt: TGTGCCAGCAGCTTAGCGAGCGGCGGACCCTACGAGCAGTACTTC
CDR3aa: CASSLASGGPYEQYF

v_gene: TRBV27
j_gene: TRBJ2-7
d_gene: TRBD1
abundance: NA
CDR3nt: TGTGCCAGCTCTACCCTGGACAGGGCTGATGAGCAGTACTTC
CDR3aa: CASSTLDRADEQYF

v_gene: TRBV10-3
j_gene: TRBJ1-5
d_gene: NA
abundance: once
CDR3nt: TGTGCCATCAGTGGACAGCGCAATCAGCCCCAGCATTTT
CDR3aa: CAISGQRNQPQHF

v_gene: TRBV11-3
j_gene: TRBJ2-2
d_gene: NA
abundance: NA
CDR3nt: TGTGCCAGCAGCTTAGTATACGGGGAGCTGTTTTTT
CDR3aa: CASSLVYGELFF

v_gene: TRBV7-8
j_gene: TRBJ2-2
d_gene: NA
abundance: NA
CDR3nt: TGTGCCAGCGGCTACACCGGGGAGCTGTTTTTT
CDR3aa: CASGYTGELFF

v_gene: TRBV6-6
j_gene: TRBJ2-7
d_gene: NA
abundance: NA
CDR3nt: TGTGCCAGCAGTTATTCTTTCGCGGGAATCTACGAGCAGTACTTC
CDR3aa: CASSYSFAGIYEQYF

v_gene: TRBV7-3
j_gene: TRBJ2-1
d_gene: NA
abundance: once
CDR3nt: TGTGCCAGCAGCCCCCCGGGGCGGGGAGCCTACAATGAGCAGTTCTTC
CDR3aa: CASSPPGRGAYNEQFF

v_gene: TRBV19
j_gene: TRBJ2-1
d_gene: TRBD1
abundance: NA
CDR3nt: TGTGCCAGTAGTAACCAGAGACAGGGACGATCCTACAATGAGCAGTTCTTC
CDR3aa: CASSNQRQGRSYNEQFF

v_gene: TRBV9
j_gene: TRBJ2-1
d_gene: NA
abundance: NA
CDR3nt: TGTGCCAGCAGCGTGGCAGGGCATGCGTACAATGAGCAGTTCTTC
CDR3aa: CASSVAGHAYNEQFF

v_gene: TRBV6-4
j_gene: TRBJ2-3
d_gene: TRBD1
abundance: NA
CDR3nt: TGTGCCAGCAGTGAGAACGGACAGGGGTTTAGCACAGATACGCAGTATTTT
CDR3aa: CASSENGQGFSTDTQYF